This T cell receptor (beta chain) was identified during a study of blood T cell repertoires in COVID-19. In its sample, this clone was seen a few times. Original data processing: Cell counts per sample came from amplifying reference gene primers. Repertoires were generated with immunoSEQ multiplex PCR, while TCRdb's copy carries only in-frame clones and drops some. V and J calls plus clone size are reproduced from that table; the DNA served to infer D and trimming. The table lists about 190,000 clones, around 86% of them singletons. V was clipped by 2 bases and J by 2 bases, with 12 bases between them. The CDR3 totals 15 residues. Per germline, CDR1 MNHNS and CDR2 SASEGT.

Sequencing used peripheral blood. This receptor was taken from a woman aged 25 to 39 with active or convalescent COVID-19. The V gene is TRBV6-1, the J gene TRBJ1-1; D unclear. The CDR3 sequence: CASSELSPGNTEAFF. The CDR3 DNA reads TGTGCCAGCAGTGAATTGAGTCCGGGAAACACTGAAGCTTTCTTT.